The 9 T cell receptor beta chains given below trace back to one sample, sequenced in a study of a mutant IDH1 vaccine in newly diagnosed glioma. Measured with immunoSEQ multiplex PCR; TCRdb has only the in-frame clones, and not every one. The data contain under 90,000 clones, roughly 78% of them singletons. The sample's time point: baseline, week 1 (first vaccination visit). The treatment was: pre-vaccination baseline after standard-of-care therapy. Sequencing was performed on PBMCs, taken from a glioma patient treated with radiotherapy, temozolomide or both. All receptors come from a man between 45 and 60 years old with glioma.

The chain uses TRBV7-8 and TRBJ2-3; D could derive from TRBD1 or TRBD2 (5 bases each). This CDR3 spans 13 amino acids. In germline, CDR1 is SGHVS, CDR2 FQNEAQ. The V end was cut by 3 bases, the J end by 7 bases, with 11 bases between. CDR3 sequence reads: CASSFPRGNTQYF. In DNA, the CDR3 is TGTGCCAGCAGCTTTCCGAGGGGAAATACGCAGTATTTT.

On this clone: Other DNA sequences from this sample encode an identical CDR3 as well. The chain couples TRBV7-9 to TRBJ2-5; 9 bases are shared with TRBD1. Germline V gene lookup returns CDR1 SEHNR and CDR2 FQNEAQ (reference sequence). The CDR3 has 14 residues. V shed 5 bases, J shed 4 bases, and the junction held 5 bases outside the gene matches. CDR3 amino acids: CASSKGQGGETQYF. As DNA, the CDR3 is TGTGCCAGCAGCAAGGGACAGGGAGGAGAGACCCAGTACTTC.

V usage is TRBV25-1 and J usage is TRBJ1-2; D is possibly TRBD1 (5 bases). This CDR3 region has 14 residues. Germline CDR1 and CDR2: MGHDK and SYGVNS. Trimming removed 8 bases from V and 4 bases from J, with 17 bases in between. CDR3 in amino acids: CASHDWDGAYGYTF. For the CDR3, the DNA is TGTGCCAGCCACGATTGGGACGGGGCCTATGGCTACACCTTC.

CDR3 nucleotides: TGTGCCAGCAGTGACTTCAGACTGCCCTACGAGCAGTACTTC. It translates to CASSDFRLPYEQYF. The chain joins TRBV6-4 to TRBJ2-7, with D unresolved. Germline V gene sequence: CDR1 MRHNA, CDR2 SNTAGT. The CDR3 is 14 residues long. V lost 1 base to trimming and J lost 2 bases, with 9 bases between them.

The V gene is TRBV7-3, the J gene TRBJ1-1, with D hard to call. This CDR3 is 13 amino acids long. Germline loops: CDR1 SGHTA, CDR2 FQGTGA. Trimming pared 5 bases from V and 2 bases from J, leaving 9 bases between. CDR3 coding DNA: TGTGCCAGCAGCCGGGGAGCAAACACTGAAGCTTTCTTT. Its protein is CASSRGANTEAFF.

The chain links TRBV19 to TRBJ1-1; 8 bases agree with TRBD1. After removal of 5 bases from V and 5 bases from J, the junction contained 4 bases not matched to a gene. This CDR3 is 13 amino acids long. The germline V gene encodes CDR1 LNHDA and CDR2 SQIVND (reference sequence). The DNA for the CDR3 is TGTGCCAGTAGTGGACAGGGAAGGACTGAAGCTTTCTTT. Its translation is CASSGQGRTEAFF.

The gene calls are TRBV5-6 and TRBJ2-2; 8 nucleotides align to TRBD2. Germline-derived CDR1 and CDR2 are SGHDT and YYEEEE. This CDR3 comprises 16 residues. V was pared by 0 bases and J by 0 bases, with 1 base of the junction left unmatched. Here the CDR3 DNA reads TGTGCCAGCAGCTTGGCCGGGGGGGCGAACACCGGGGAGCTGTTTTTT. This codes for CASSLAGGANTGELFF.

The rearrangement links TRBV7-8 to TRBJ2-7; 12 nucleotides agree with TRBD1. The CDR3 sequence is 15 residues long. With V trimmed by 3 bases and J by 5 bases, 5 bases remained unmatched. Germline CDR1 SGHVS, CDR2 FQNEAQ. CDR3 sequence: CASSFAGQGANEQYF. CDR3 sequence (DNA): TGTGCCAGCAGCTTCGCGGGACAGGGGGCCAACGAGCAGTACTTC.

The rearrangement joins TRBV19 to TRBJ1-5; 7 bases are shared with TRBD1. CDR1 is LNHDA and CDR2 is SQIVND in the germline V gene (reference sequence). CDR3 length: 13 amino acids. Germline trimming cut 10 bases from V and 2 bases from J; bases unmatched to any gene: 5. The CDR3 sequence: CATARGGNQPQHF. The CDR3 DNA sequence: TGTGCCACCGCCAGGGGGGGCAATCAGCCCCAGCATTTT.